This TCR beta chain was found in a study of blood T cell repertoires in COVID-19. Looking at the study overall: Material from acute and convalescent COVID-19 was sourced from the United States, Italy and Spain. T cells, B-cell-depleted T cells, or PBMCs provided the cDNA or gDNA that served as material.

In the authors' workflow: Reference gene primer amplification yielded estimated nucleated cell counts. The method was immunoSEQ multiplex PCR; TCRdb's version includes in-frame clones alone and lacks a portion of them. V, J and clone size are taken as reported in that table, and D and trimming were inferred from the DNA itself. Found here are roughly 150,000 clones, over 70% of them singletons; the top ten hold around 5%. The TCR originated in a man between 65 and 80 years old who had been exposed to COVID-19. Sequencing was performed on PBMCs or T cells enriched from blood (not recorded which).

The CDR3 protein is CSVQGQASEKLFF. In DNA, the CDR3 is TGCAGCGTCCAGGGACAGGCTTCGGAAAAACTGTTTTTT. The V and J genes are TRBV29-1 and TRBJ1-4; 8 bases are shared with TRBD1. Germline assignment: CDR1 SQVTM and CDR2 ANQGSEA. CDR3 length equals 13 residues. The J segment lost 8 bases and the V segment lost 6 bases, leaving 8 bases of the junction unmatched.